One and the same sample provided the 8 T cell receptor beta chains below, sequenced in a study of early T cells in non-severe SARS-CoV-2 infection. TCRdb reprocessed the 5' RACE reads via MiXCR and lists one record per CDR3 protein. The data hold about 48,000 distinct CDR3 sequences, with about 9.2% observed a single time. The sequencing sample was made of whole blood. The receptor source for this set is an adult who was a healthcare worker with PCR-confirmed SARS-CoV-2 infection or an uninfected control (not recorded which).

This clonotype turned up a few times. V gene TRBV28 combines with J gene TRBJ2-1; 10 nucleotides align to TRBD2. The V gene's germline CDR1 is MDHEN and CDR2 SYDVKM. V shed 5 bases, J shed 5 bases, and the junction held 6 bases outside the gene matches. CDR3 size: 15 residues. CDR3 loop: CASSPTSGANNEQFF. The CDR3 region has the DNA TGTGCCAGCAGTCCAACTAGCGGGGCCAACAATGAGCAGTTCTTC.

This clonotype was counted between two and nine times. The rearrangement uses TRBV5-1 and TRBJ2-7; the match to TRBD2 covers 11 bases. Per germline, CDR1 SGHRS and CDR2 YFSETQ. Unmatched junction bases numbered 3, after V lost 0 bases and J lost 4 bases. There are 15 residues in the CDR3. The CDR3 DNA reads as TGCGCCAGCAGCTTGGAAGGGACTAGCGGTTACGAGCAGTACTTC. Translating gives CASSLEGTSGYEQYF.

This clonotype was recorded at least ten times. This chain joins TRBV20-1 and TRBJ1-4, with TRBD1 identical over 7 bases. With 2 bases clipped from V and 4 bases from J, the junction kept 10 bases outside the gene matches. The CDR3 length is 16 residues. CDR1 is DFQATT, CDR2 SNEGSKA, per germline (reference sequence). The CDR3 spells CSARYSQGGSNEKLFF. CDR3 nucleotide sequence: TGCAGTGCTAGATACTCCCAGGGGGGCAGTAATGAAAAACTGTTTTTT.

This clonotype was seen at least ten times. The J gene is TRBJ2-1, the V gene TRBV4-2; a possible D gene is TRBD1 (7 bases). Germline values: CDR1 LGHNA, CDR2 YNFKEQ. The CDR3 length is 16 residues. V was trimmed by 3 bases and J by 8 bases, leaving 20 bases between them. The CDR3 DNA follows: TGTGCCAGCAGCCAGGCTATGGAGGGGGCGGCGGATGAGCAGTTCTTC. Translated: CASSQAMEGAADEQFF.

This clonotype was counted many times. V is TRBV20-1 and J is TRBJ1-2; 8 bases agree with TRBD1. The CDR3 has 14 amino acids. Germline V gives CDR1 DFQATT, CDR2 SNEGSKA (reference sequence). After removal of 5 bases from V and 0 bases from J, the junction contained 5 bases not matched to a gene. The CDR3 DNA reads TGCAGTGCTTTGGACAGGGCGACTAACTATGGCTACACCTTC. This sequence encodes CSALDRATNYGYTF.

This clonotype has only a few counts. This chain joins TRBV19 and TRBJ1-1; no clear D gene. The CDR3 consists of 13 residues. Germline V lookup: CDR1 LNHDA, CDR2 SQIVND (reference sequence). V lost 2 bases to trimming and J lost 1 base, with 5 bases between them. Here the CDR3 reads CASSINKNTEAFF. The CDR3 DNA is TGTGCCAGTAGTATAAATAAGAACACTGAAGCTTTCTTT.

Many counts were recorded for this clonotype. V and J are TRBV20-1 and TRBJ2-7, with TRBD1 as a possible D gene (6 bases). CDR1 and CDR2 from the germline V gene are DFQATT and SNEGSKA (reference sequence). V was pared by 5 bases and J by 6 bases, with 29 bases between. The CDR3 sequence is 17 residues long. The CDR3 nucleotides are TGCAGTGCTCCCGGCTTTGGTGGTACGGTGGGGGCTACCGAGCAGTACTTC. It specifies CSAPGFGGTVGATEQYF.

This clonotype appeared many times. CDR3 residues: CASSRGEATEAFF. CDR3 sequence (DNA): TGTGCCAGCAGTAGAGGTGAAGCCACTGAAGCTTTCTTT. The J gene is TRBJ1-1, the V gene TRBV25-1; D not certain. The CDR3 extends over 13 amino acids. The germline V and J ends were trimmed by 5 bases and 4 bases, with 11 bases remaining between them. Germline assignment: CDR1 MGHDK and CDR2 SYGVNS. The entire variable domain, with the rest obtained from reference TRBV25-1 and TRBJ1-1, is as follows: EADIYQTPRYLVIGTGKKITLECSQTMGHDKMYWYQQDPGMELHLIHYSYGVNSTEKGDLSSESTVSRIRTEHFPLTLESARPSHTSQYLCASSRGEATEAFFGQGTRLTVV.